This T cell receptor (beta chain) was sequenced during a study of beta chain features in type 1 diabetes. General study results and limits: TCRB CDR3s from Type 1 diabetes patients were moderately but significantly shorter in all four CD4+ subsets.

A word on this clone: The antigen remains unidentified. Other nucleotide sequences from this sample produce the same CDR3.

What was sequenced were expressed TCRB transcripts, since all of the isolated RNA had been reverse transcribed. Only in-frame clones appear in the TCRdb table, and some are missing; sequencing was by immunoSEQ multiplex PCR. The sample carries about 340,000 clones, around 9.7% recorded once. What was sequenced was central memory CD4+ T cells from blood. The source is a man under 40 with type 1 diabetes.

The CDR3 sequence: CASSLVGETQYF. The CDR3 DNA follows: TGTGCCAGCAGCTTAGTTGGAGAGACCCAGTACTTC. The chain uses TRBV7-2 and TRBJ2-5; D call uncertain. CDR3 size: 12 residues. V was pared by 1 base and J by 4 bases, with 4 bases between. CDR1 and CDR2 from the germline V gene are SGHTA and FQGNSA.